These 25 T cell receptor beta chains were all obtained from the same sample, sequenced in a study of blood T cell repertoires in COVID-19. Libraries were prepared by immunoSEQ multiplex PCR; TCRdb keeps only in-frame clonotypes and omits some of them. Seen here are around 62,000 clones, just over 85% observed once, and the top ten hold around two fifths. The material sequenced was peripheral blood. The receptors stem from a woman aged 55 to 70 with COVID-19, enrolled during active disease.

This chain connects TRBV19 to TRBJ1-1, with no clear D. V lost 4 bases and J lost 0, with 3 bases in between. The CDR3 is 12 residues long. The germline CDR1 and CDR2 sequences are LNHDA and SQIVND (reference sequence). The CDR3 protein is CASSNMNTEAFF. DNA for the CDR3: TGTGCCAGTAGTAATATGAACACTGAAGCTTTCTTT.

The chain uses TRBV5-1 and TRBJ1-2; D is undetermined. The CDR3 contains 13 residues. Germline loops: CDR1 SGHRS, CDR2 YFSETQ. The V end lost 5 bases, the J end lost 1 base, and 9 bases lay between the germline ends. The CDR3 DNA sequence: TGCGCCAGCAGAGGATCGGGTAACTATGGCTACACCTTC. Protein sequence: CASRGSGNYGYTF. The whole variable domain, remainder taken from reference TRBV5-1 and TRBJ1-2, is KAGVTQTPRYLIKTRGQQVTLSCSPISGHRSVSWYQQTPGQGLQFLFEYFSETQRNKGNFPGRFSGRQFSNSRSEMNVSTLELGDSALYLCASRGSGNYGYTFGSGTRLTVV.

This clone came up once. Here the CDR3 DNA reads TGTGCCAGCAGCGTAGACCAGGGGGCTCTAAGTGGAAACACCATATATTTT. It encodes CASSVDQGALSGNTIYF. The V gene is TRBV9, the J gene TRBJ1-3; 8 bases match TRBD1. J was trimmed by 3 bases and V by 0 bases; bases with no gene match: 8. This CDR3 has 17 amino acids. The germline V gene has CDR1 SGDLS and CDR2 YYNGEE. The entire variable domain, with the rest obtained from reference TRBV9 and TRBJ1-3, is as follows: DSGVTQTPKHLITATGQRVTLRCSPRSGDLSVYWYQQSLDQGLQFLIQYYNGEERAKGNILERFSAQQFPDLHSELNLSSLELGDSALYFCASSVDQGALSGNTIYFGEGSWLTVV.

The count of this clone is one. This rearrangement joins TRBV6-5 to TRBJ2-7, with D maybe TRBD1 (6 bases). The V and J ends lost 2 bases and 1 base respectively, with 12 bases between them. CDR1 and CDR2 from the germline V gene are MNHEY and SVGAGI. The CDR3 contains 15 residues. CDR3 region: CASSYDGTPSYEQYF. In nucleotides, the CDR3 is TGTGCCAGCAGTTACGATGGGACACCTTCCTACGAGCAGTACTTC.

The chain recombines TRBV12-3 or TRBV12-4 with TRBJ1-2; a weak D match, TRBD1 (6 bases). This CDR3 comprises 13 residues. V lost 5 bases, J lost 4 bases, and 11 bases lay in between. Written as DNA, the CDR3 is TGTGCCAGCAGTCTGGGGGCCCTCTATGGCTACACCTTC. This translates into CASSLGALYGYTF.

The V call is TRBV6-2 or TRBV6-3, the J call TRBJ1-1; 7 positions match TRBD1. Trimming removed 6 bases from V and 6 bases from J; junction bases left unmatched: 7. The CDR3 length is 13 residues. Looked up from germline, CDR1 is MNHEY and CDR2 is SVGEGT. The DNA for the CDR3 is TGTGCCAGCAGCCCCCTTACAGGGGCTGAAGCTTTCTTT. This translates into CASSPLTGAEAFF.

V gene TRBV3-1 (or the pseudogene TRBV3-2) combines with J gene TRBJ1-2; 12 bases line up with TRBD1. Germline values: CDR1 LGHDT, CDR2 YNNKEL (reference sequence). The ends lost 1 base at V and 3 bases at J; junction bases unmatched: 6. The length of the CDR3 is 17 residues. CDR3 loop: CASSQGLGQGAYYGYTF. The CDR3, as DNA: TGTGCCAGCAGCCAAGGGTTGGGACAGGGGGCCTACTATGGCTACACCTTC.

V gene TRBV5-1 combines with J gene TRBJ2-7, with 11 bases matching TRBD1. In germline, CDR1 is SGHRS, CDR2 YFSETQ. The CDR3 has 15 residues. J lost 3 bases, V lost 6 bases, and 8 bases had no gene match. CDR3 DNA sequence: TGCGCCAGCACCACTGGGACAGGGGGAAGCTACGAGCAGTACTTC. Its translation is CASTTGTGGSYEQYF. Combining the CDR3 with reference TRBV5-1 and TRBJ2-7 gives the whole variable domain KAGVTQTPRYLIKTRGQQVTLSCSPISGHRSVSWYQQTPGQGLQFLFEYFSETQRNKGNFPGRFSGRQFSNSRSEMNVSTLELGDSALYLCASTTGTGGSYEQYFGPGTRLTVT.

This chain uses TRBV11-2 with TRBJ2-5; D uncertain. Trimming removed 5 bases at V and 1 base at J, with 11 bases between. CDR3 length equals 14 residues. CDR1 SGHAT and CDR2 FQNNGV come from the germline V gene. CDR3 in amino acids: CASSRILRQETQYF. The CDR3 DNA reads as TGTGCCAGCAGCCGAATACTACGCCAAGAGACCCAGTACTTC.

The chain couples TRBV19 to TRBJ1-2; the match to TRBD1 covers 7 bases. Germline V lookup: CDR1 LNHDA, CDR2 SQIVND (reference sequence). The CDR3 contains 16 residues. V lost 10 bases and J lost 8; bases outside the gene matches: 22. CDR3 sequence (DNA): TGTGCCACCACGTGGGACAGCCAAATCTTGGGGCAAGGCTACACCTTC. Amino acids: CATTWDSQILGQGYTF.

This clone was recorded a few times. The chain recombines TRBV15 with TRBJ1-5; D gene uncertain. V shed 0 bases and J shed 5 bases, with 11 bases lying between them. In germline, CDR1 is LNHNV, CDR2 YYDKDF (reference sequence). CDR3 length: 15 residues. CDR3 bases: TGTGCCACCAGCAGAGATGGAGATCTGCATCAGCCCCAGCATTTT. This sequence encodes CATSRDGDLHQPQHF.

The rearrangement links TRBV5-1 to TRBJ1-2; D is ambiguous. V lost 4 bases and J 4 bases, leaving 8 bases between the germline ends. The CDR3 is made up of 12 amino acids. Germline V gene data show CDR1 as SGHRS and CDR2 as YFSETQ. CDR3 DNA: TGCGCCAGCAGCCCGGCAGGCTATGGCTACACCTTC. This codes for CASSPAGYGYTF. The full variable domain, its missing parts supplied by reference TRBV5-1 and TRBJ1-2, is KAGVTQTPRYLIKTRGQQVTLSCSPISGHRSVSWYQQTPGQGLQFLFEYFSETQRNKGNFPGRFSGRQFSNSRSEMNVSTLELGDSALYLCASSPAGYGYTFGSGTRLTVV.

This clone was counted a single time. The rearrangement joins TRBV27 to TRBJ1-1; possible D gene TRBD1, 5 bases. V lost 0 bases and J 4 bases, leaving 12 bases between the germline ends. The CDR3 runs to 15 residues. Germline V gene data show CDR1 as MNHEY and CDR2 as SMNVEV (reference sequence). The CDR3: CASSLSPGLGTEAFF. In DNA form, the CDR3 reads TGTGCCAGCAGTTTATCGCCAGGGTTGGGCACTGAAGCTTTCTTT.

The chain uses TRBV5-1 and TRBJ1-3; 8 bases are a match to TRBD1. V shed 2 bases and J 4 bases; nucleotides not matched to a gene: 8. This CDR3 comprises 16 residues. CDR1 is SGHRS, CDR2 YFSETQ, per germline. CDR3 sequence: CASSLETGASGNTIYF. CDR3 in DNA: TGCGCCAGCAGCTTAGAGACAGGGGCTTCGGGAAACACCATATATTTT.

The chain uses TRBV7-9 and TRBJ1-3; perhaps TRBD1 as D (5 bases). CDR3 size: 15 residues. In germline, CDR1 is SEHNR, CDR2 FQNEAQ (reference sequence). Trimming stripped 2 bases from V and 1 base from J, with 9 bases between. The CDR3 sequence: CASSLRGGSGNTIYF. The CDR3 DNA reads as TGTGCCAGCAGCTTACGCGGGGGGTCTGGAAACACCATATATTTT.

The chain has TRBV5-4 and TRBJ2-6; D gene unclear. This CDR3 comprises 15 residues. Germline-derived CDR1 and CDR2 are SGHNT and YYREEE (reference sequence). The V end was cut by 1 base, the J end by 0 bases, with 5 bases between. This chain's CDR3 is CASSLLDSGANVLTF. Written as DNA, the CDR3 is TGTGCCAGCAGCTTGTTAGACTCTGGGGCCAACGTCCTGACTTTC.

The chain has TRBV9 and TRBJ2-7; 12 nucleotides align to TRBD1. V trimming: 0 bases; J trimming: 7 bases; junction bases outside the gene matches: 5. This CDR3 contains 15 residues. Germline V gene lookup returns CDR1 SGDLS and CDR2 YYNGEE. The CDR3 protein is CASSVGDRGLWEQYF. The CDR3 bases are TGTGCCAGCAGCGTAGGGGACAGGGGGCTTTGGGAGCAGTACTTC.

This clone has a handful of counts. This chain connects TRBV27 to TRBJ2-3; 8 nucleotides line up with TRBD1. CDR1 and CDR2 from the germline V gene are MNHEY and SMNVEV (reference sequence). V lost 6 bases, J lost 1 base, and 6 bases stayed unmatched. The CDR3 runs 15 residues. In DNA, the CDR3 is TGTGCCAGCAGGGACAGGGAGGTGGGCACAGATACGCAGTATTTT. It codes for CASRDREVGTDTQYF.

The rearrangement links TRBV14 to TRBJ1-1, with D perhaps TRBD1 (5 bases). There are 13 residues in the CDR3. The ends were cut back, 3 bases at V and 7 bases at J, with 12 bases in the middle. Looked up from germline, CDR1 is SGHDN and CDR2 is FVKESK. The CDR3 DNA reads TGTGCCAGCAGCCAGCTCCAGGGTTTTGAAGCTTTCTTT. This gives the protein CASSQLQGFEAFF.

This clone has a single count. The chain links TRBV27 to TRBJ1-4, with D unresolved. Germline CDR1 reads MNHEY; CDR2 reads SMNVEV (reference sequence). V gave up 7 bases and J gave up 7 bases, with 13 bases separating them. The CDR3 loop spans 13 amino acids. The CDR3 region has the DNA TGTGCCAGCAAGTACCTGCGCGGTGAAAAACTGTTTTTT. This translates into CASKYLRGEKLFF. Filled out from reference TRBV27 and TRBJ1-4, the complete variable domain reads EAQVTQNPRYLITVTGKKLTVTCSQNMNHEYMSWYRQDPGLGLRQIYYSMNVEVTDKGDVPEGYKVSRKEKRNFPLILESPSPNQTSLYFCASKYLRGEKLFFGSGTQLSVL.

J is TRBJ2-3 and V is TRBV2; D remains unclear. Trimming pared 4 bases from V and 0 bases from J, leaving 11 bases between. Germline V gene lookup returns CDR1 SNHLY and CDR2 FYNNEI. The CDR3 is 15 amino acids. The CDR3 DNA sequence: TGTGCCAGCAGTGCACAGTATACTAGCACAGATACGCAGTATTTT. This sequence encodes CASSAQYTSTDTQYF.

This clone appeared once. The rearrangement links TRBV7-9 to TRBJ2-5; 9 nucleotides agree with TRBD1. V gave up 5 bases and J gave up 4 bases; unmatched junction bases: 14. The germline gives CDR1 SEHNR, CDR2 FQNEAQ (reference sequence). This CDR3 is 17 amino acids long. CDR3 region: CASSRIRDREGGETQYF. In DNA, the CDR3 is TGTGCCAGCAGCCGAATCCGGGACAGGGAGGGGGGAGAGACCCAGTACTTC.

V and J are TRBV4-3 and TRBJ2-2, with TRBD1 as a possible D gene (5 bases). V was cut by 7 bases and J by 0 bases, with 15 bases left in between. The germline V gene has CDR1 LGHNA and CDR2 YSLEER. The CDR3 loop spans 16 amino acids. The CDR3 nucleotides read TGCGCCAGCAATTCTATGGCAGGGTCGAACACCGGGGAGCTGTTTTTT. Its protein product is CASNSMAGSNTGELFF.

V gene TRBV18 combines with J gene TRBJ2-7, with 11 bases that match TRBD2. This CDR3 is built from 13 residues. Germline CDR1 is KGHSH and CDR2 is LQKENI. Trimming removed 5 bases from V and 4 bases from J; junction bases left unmatched: 1. CDR3 region: CASSTSGGYEQYF. The DNA for the CDR3 is TGTGCCAGCTCAACTAGCGGGGGTTACGAGCAGTACTTC.

V usage is TRBV28 and J usage is TRBJ1-2; 8 nucleotides match TRBD1. The CDR3 totals 13 residues. The ends lost 5 bases at V and 10 bases at J; junction bases unmatched: 9. Germline values: CDR1 MDHEN, CDR2 SYDVKM. CDR3 sequence: CASSKDRARAYTF. DNA of the CDR3: TGTGCCAGCAGTAAGGACAGGGCCAGGGCCTACACCTTC.